These 11 T cell receptor beta chains were all obtained from the same sample, sequenced in a study of radiotherapy plus CTLA-4 blockade in lung cancer. Libraries were prepared by immunoSEQ multiplex PCR; TCRdb keeps only in-frame clonotypes and omits some of them. Counted here are under 50,000 clones, more than 75% occurring once; the ten biggest clones make up more than 20%. The material sequenced was peripheral blood, taken from a patient treated with radiotherapy plus ipilimumab. Every receptor here comes from a human donor with non-small cell lung cancer that progressed on radiotherapy plus ipilimumab.

The rearrangement uses TRBV19 and TRBJ1-5; D call uncertain. From germline, CDR1 is LNHDA and CDR2 SQIVND (reference sequence). With 8 bases removed from V and 5 bases from J, the gap between germline ends came to 13 bases. The CDR3 consists of 13 residues. The CDR3 protein is CASHDGAYQPQHF. DNA of the CDR3: TGTGCCAGTCATGACGGAGCCTATCAGCCCCAGCATTTT.

CDR3 amino acids: CASSEVRNTEAFF. CDR3 sequence (DNA): TGTGCCAGCAGTGAGGTGAGGAACACTGAAGCTTTCTTT. The genes are TRBV6-1 and TRBJ1-1; no reliable D call. The CDR3 is made up of 13 amino acids. CDR1 is MNHNS, CDR2 SASEGT, per germline. V was shortened by 3 bases and J by 1 base, with 6 bases between the two germline ends.

This clone was recorded only once. The V and J genes are TRBV18 and TRBJ2-7; no firm D call. Trimming cost V 6 bases and J 3 bases, with 6 bases left between them. The CDR3 length is 11 residues. Germline V gene sequence: CDR1 KGHSH, CDR2 LQKENI. In nucleotides, the CDR3 is TGTGCCAGCTCCCTAGACTACGAGCAGTACTTC. Its protein product is CASSLDYEQYF.

The rearrangement uses TRBV5-5 and TRBJ1-2; 11 bases are shared with TRBD1. The CDR3 is made up of 16 amino acids. Per germline, CDR1 SGHKS and CDR2 YYEKEE (reference sequence). The J segment lost 0 bases and the V segment lost 3 bases, leaving 4 bases of the junction unmatched. The CDR3 sequence: CASSSGTGGTNYGYTF. CDR3 sequence (DNA): TGTGCCAGCAGCTCCGGGACAGGGGGTACTAACTATGGCTACACCTTC.

With regard to this clone: The same CDR3 also results from other DNA sequences found in this sample. The chain couples TRBV5-1 to TRBJ2-5, with TRBD1 identical over 8 bases. V lost 4 bases, J lost 2 bases, and 7 bases stayed unmatched. The CDR3 is made up of 15 amino acids. The germline V gene encodes CDR1 SGHRS and CDR2 YFSETQ. CDR3 sequence (DNA): TGCGCCAGCAGCCCGGACAGGGTTGGTCAAGAGACCCAGTACTTC. Translation: CASSPDRVGQETQYF.

The chain is built from TRBV27 and TRBJ2-7; 8 nucleotides align to TRBD1. Germline V gene lookup returns CDR1 MNHEY and CDR2 SMNVEV (reference sequence). CDR3 length: 14 residues. The V segment lost 2 bases and the J segment 7 bases; nucleotides outside the gene matches: 7. The CDR3 DNA reads TGTGCCAGCAGTTTAGGGCAGGGGGCTAAAGAGCAGTACTTC. Translated, it gives CASSLGQGAKEQYF.

The V and J genes are TRBV5-1 and TRBJ2-7; D not certain. Germline CDR1 reads SGHRS; CDR2 reads YFSETQ. V was trimmed by 0 bases and J by 0 bases, leaving 4 bases between them. CDR3 length: 13 residues. DNA for the CDR3: TGCGCCAGCAGCTTGGACATCTCCTACGAGCAGTACTTC. Protein: CASSLDISYEQYF.

The chain combines TRBV19 with TRBJ2-6; possible D gene TRBD1, 6 bases. Looked up from germline, CDR1 is LNHDA and CDR2 is SQIVND (reference sequence). This CDR3 is 20 amino acids long. Trimming left V 4 bases short and J 0 bases short, with 22 bases between. CDR3 residues: CASSTQTGAVLSSGANVLTF. The CDR3, as DNA: TGTGCCAGTAGTACCCAGACAGGCGCCGTCCTAAGCTCTGGGGCCAACGTCCTGACTTTC.

V gene TRBV6-1 combines with J gene TRBJ1-1; tentatively, D is TRBD1 (6 bases). This CDR3 is 14 amino acids long. CDR1 and CDR2 from the germline V gene are MNHNS and SASEGT. V gave up 2 bases and J gave up 5 bases, with 12 bases separating them. CDR3: CASSENAGVTEAFF. DNA for the CDR3: TGTGCCAGCAGTGAAAACGCAGGGGTGACTGAAGCTTTCTTT.

V usage is TRBV6-1 and J usage is TRBJ2-7, with 7 bases fitting TRBD2. Germline assignment: CDR1 MNHNS and CDR2 SASEGT. The CDR3 is made up of 16 amino acids. V lost 1 base and J lost 0; bases outside the gene matches: 6. In DNA form, the CDR3 reads TGTGCCAGCAGTGAAGGCTGGGGAGGGAGCTCCTACGAGCAGTACTTC. As protein: CASSEGWGGSSYEQYF.

The genes are TRBV5-6 and TRBJ2-4; D possibly corresponds to TRBD1 (6 bases). Germline-derived CDR1 and CDR2 are SGHDT and YYEEEE. This CDR3 comprises 15 residues. V lost 1 base and J lost 0, with 8 bases in between. The CDR3 is CASSLTGLAKNIQYF. The DNA for the CDR3 is TGTGCCAGCAGCTTGACAGGGCTAGCCAAAAACATTCAGTACTTC.